This TCR beta chain comes out of a study of OX40 agonist ivuxolimab in advanced cancers. The overall study: Partial response was recorded in three patients: one hepatocellular carcinoma and two cutaneous melanoma cases.

The CDR3 runs to 10 residues. Study conclusions and caveats: Expanded clones were, on average, more numerous in CD8+ T cells than in CD4+. Nonresponders, in some cases, also had low normalized T-cell clonal expansion. Antigen specificity remained undetermined for the expanded peripheral T cells.

The table came from immunoSEQ multiplex PCR; TCRdb's copy has only in-frame clones and leaves some out. The table has roughly 40,000 clones, about 86% seen once; the top ten hold about an eighth. This clone has just a few counts. Its antigen is undetermined. Sequenced material: CD4+ or CD8+ T cells sorted from blood, taken in a trial of the OX40 agonist ivuxolimab. This chain links TRBV21-1 with TRBJ1-1. TRBV21-1 is annotated as a pseudogene. This sequence originates from an adult with an advanced solid tumor such as melanoma, head and neck, liver or kidney cancer. The CDR3 spells CASSKKGAFF. As DNA, the CDR3 is TGTGCCAGCAGCAAGAAAGGGGCTTTCTTT.